Shown below are 9 T cell receptor beta chains from a single sample sequenced in a study of regulatory T cells in long-lasting Graves disease. Sample time point: newly diagnosed GD, antithyroid drugs for less than 3 months. Scientists built the TCR library using RNA that was extracted from PBMCs. Both iRepertoire HTBI primers and Arm-PCR of CDR3 regions were used to build the TCR beta libraries. TCRdb independently ran MiXCR on the multiplex PCR reads; one entry per CDR3 protein. The sample holds some 340,000 distinct CDR3 sequences, around 11% seen once. In addition, the sample was reused for a study of T cells in Graves' hyperthyroidism and ophthalmopathy.

Sequences were derived from peripheral blood mononuclear cells (PBMCs), sampled at new diagnosis, from a patient treated with antithyroid drugs. Every receptor here comes from a woman aged 18-29 years with Graves disease.

Notes on this clonotype: This could be a read error, since a much larger clone is one nucleotide away. This chain links TRBV20-1 with TRBJ1-3; 7 bases fit TRBD1. CDR3 length: 16 residues. The germline V gene encodes CDR1 DFQATT and CDR2 SNEGSKA (reference sequence). V dropped 7 bases and J dropped 0; count of bases not matched to a gene: 12. The CDR3 here is CSDSTPTGHSGNTIYF. The CDR3 region has the DNA TGCAGTGACAGCACCCCGACAGGGCACTCTGGAAACACCATATATTTT.

This clonotype was seen more than once but under ten times. The genes are TRBV13 and TRBJ1-5; 9 bases line up with TRBD1. Germline CDR1 and CDR2: PRHDT and FYEKMQ (reference sequence). V lost 3 bases to trimming and J lost 2 bases; unmatched junction nucleotides: 2. The length of the CDR3 is 15 residues. CDR3: CASSFGTGRNQPQHF. The DNA for the CDR3 is TGTGCCAGCAGCTTCGGGACAGGGCGCAATCAGCCCCAGCATTTT.

This clonotype was recorded at least ten times. The gene calls are TRBV12-3 or TRBV12-4 and TRBJ2-5; 9 bases are a match to TRBD1. The CDR3 is made up of 18 amino acids. The V and J ends lost 6 bases and 1 base, in that order; junction bases with no gene match: 15. The CDR3 loop is CASRPPGQGLGLQETQYF. CDR3 sequence (DNA): TGTGCCAGCAGGCCTCCGGGACAGGGTTTGGGCCTCCAAGAGACCCAGTACTTC.

This clonotype appeared many times. The chain is built from TRBV28 and TRBJ2-7; TRBD1 aligns across 10 bases. CDR1 and CDR2 from the germline V gene are MDHEN and SYDVKM. The junction had 8 bases not matched to a gene; V was cut back by 4 bases and J by 5 bases. The CDR3 runs 15 residues. The CDR3 region has the DNA TGTGCCAGCAGTTCCGGGACAGGGGTGCCGGACGAGCAGTACTTC. This encodes CASSSGTGVPDEQYF.

This clonotype was seen at least ten times. The chain joins TRBV3-1 to TRBJ2-3; D could derive from TRBD1 or TRBD2 (5 bases each). V lost 1 base and J lost 6, with 23 bases in between. The length of the CDR3 is 18 residues. Per the germline V gene, CDR1 is LGHDT and CDR2 is YNNKEL (reference sequence). CDR3 nucleotides: TGTGCCAGCAGCCAAGCCGGTTTCCGGGACCTCAACCTCGATACGCAGTATTTT. As protein: CASSQAGFRDLNLDTQYF.

This sequence joins TRBV7-2 and TRBJ2-5; TRBD2 matches 9 bases. This CDR3 is built from 19 residues. The germline CDR1 and CDR2 sequences are SGHTA and FQGNSA. The J segment lost 4 bases and the V segment lost 0 bases, leaving 15 bases of the junction unmatched. The chain's CDR3 is CASSLAYPAGGRLAETQYF. CDR3 in DNA: TGTGCCAGCAGCTTAGCGTATCCAGCGGGGGGCCGTCTAGCAGAGACCCAGTACTTC.

This clonotype has a single count. The V and J genes are TRBV7-9 and TRBJ2-3; possibly TRBD1 or TRBD2 for D (7 bases each). The V gene's germline CDR1 is SEHNR and CDR2 FQNEAQ (reference sequence). Trimming cost V 0 bases and J 6 bases, with 19 bases left between them. The CDR3 length is 17 residues. The CDR3 reads CASSLAADWQGGDTQYF. In nucleotides, the CDR3 is TGTGCCAGCAGCTTAGCGGCGGATTGGCAGGGGGGGGATACGCAGTATTTT.

This clonotype has more than one count but fewer than ten. The chain is built from TRBV20-1 and TRBJ1-3; 7 positions match TRBD1. The CDR3 contains 15 residues. CDR1 DFQATT and CDR2 SNEGSKA come from the germline V gene (reference sequence). Trimming cost V 5 bases and J 3 bases; bases outside gene matches: 10. CDR3 sequence reads: CSARVRGLLGNTIYF. In nucleotides, the CDR3 is TGCAGTGCTCGCGTGAGGGGGCTCCTTGGAAACACCATATATTTT.

The sample holds many counts of this clonotype. This chain uses TRBV5-1 with TRBJ1-6; D possibly corresponds to TRBD1 (6 bases). CDR3 length equals 14 residues. From germline, CDR1 is SGHRS and CDR2 YFSETQ. V was trimmed by 4 bases and J by 3 bases, leaving 8 bases between them. This chain's CDR3 is CASSKQGYNSPLHF. In nucleotides, the CDR3 is TGCGCCAGCAGCAAACAGGGCTATAATTCACCCCTCCACTTT.